The clone carrying this TCR beta chain has just a few counts. Its cognate antigen is unknown. Using RNA transcripts as the source, TCR beta CDR3 regions were amplified. Using the HTBI primer set, a first-round RT-PCR was run on the TCR CDR3. In TCRdb, the multiplex PCR reads were re-called with MiXCR into one record per CDR3 protein. The sample consists of about 560,000 distinct CDR3 sequences, about a sixth of them appearing once. This entry belongs to a study of T cells in Graves' hyperthyroidism and ophthalmopathy. Findings of the study overall: Blood shared most expanded thyroid clonotypes above 0.001.

This CDR3 has 17 amino acids. V shed 6 bases and J shed 3 bases, with 23 bases lying between them. The germline CDR1 and CDR2 sequences are ENHRY and SYGVKD. Input material: blood. The rearrangement links TRBV10-3 to TRBJ1-1; D is possibly TRBD1 (6 bases). This receptor was obtained from a woman younger than 30 with Graves' hyperthyroidism. CDR3 region: CAIRMGGASWADTEAFF. CDR3 DNA: TGTGCCATCAGGATGGGGGGGGCTTCCTGGGCGGACACTGAAGCTTTCTTT.